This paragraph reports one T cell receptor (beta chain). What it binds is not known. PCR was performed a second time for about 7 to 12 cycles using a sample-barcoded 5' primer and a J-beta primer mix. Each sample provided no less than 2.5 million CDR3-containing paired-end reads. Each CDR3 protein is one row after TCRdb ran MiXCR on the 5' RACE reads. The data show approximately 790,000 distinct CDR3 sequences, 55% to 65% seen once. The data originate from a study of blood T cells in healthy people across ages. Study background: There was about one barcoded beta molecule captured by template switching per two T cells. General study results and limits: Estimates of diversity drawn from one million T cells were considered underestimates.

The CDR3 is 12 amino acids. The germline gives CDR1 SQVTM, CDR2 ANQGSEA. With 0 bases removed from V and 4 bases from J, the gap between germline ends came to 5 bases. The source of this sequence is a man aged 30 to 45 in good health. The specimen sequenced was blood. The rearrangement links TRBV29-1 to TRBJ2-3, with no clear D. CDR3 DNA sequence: TGCAGCGTTGAAGATGGGGCAGATACGCAGTATTTT. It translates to CSVEDGADTQYF.